This is a list of T cell receptor beta chains from one sample in a study of a mutant IDH1 vaccine in newly diagnosed glioma. The table came from immunoSEQ multiplex PCR; TCRdb's copy has only in-frame clones and leaves some out. The repertoire has tens of thousands of clones, roughly 82% of them found once; the top ten carry over 3%. Antigens for these TCRs are unknown. The material sequenced was PBMCs, taken from a glioma patient whose treatment included an IDH1 peptide vaccine. The receptors come from a young woman with glioma. Some clones in this sample may be carry-over from other donors' samples. The CDR3 runs from the conserved cysteine through the conserved F or W. D genes are given only for firm matches. Clone size appears in some rows only: once, few, many, or a class for an expanded clone.

j_call: TRBJ1-2
v_call: TRBV19
clone_size: .
d_call: .
cdr3_nt: TGTGCCAGTAGGTGGACAGCTAACTATGGCTACACCTTC
cdr3_aa: CASRWTANYGYTF

j_call: TRBJ1-2
v_call: TRBV7-2
clone_size: .
d_call: .
cdr3_nt: TGTGCCAGCAGACAGGGCTATGGCTACACCTTC
cdr3_aa: CASRQGYGYTF

j_call: TRBJ1-2
v_call: TRBV6-1
clone_size: .
d_call: .
cdr3_nt: TGTGCCAGCAGTGAATCTGGGTGGGGGGCGGCTAACTATGGCTACACCTTC
cdr3_aa: CASSESGWGAANYGYTF

j_call: TRBJ2-3
v_call: TRBV30
clone_size: .
d_call: TRBD1
cdr3_nt: TGTGCCTGGAGTACCGACAGGGGATACACAGATACGCAGTATTTT
cdr3_aa: CAWSTDRGYTDTQYF

j_call: TRBJ2-7
v_call: TRBV7-6
clone_size: .
d_call: TRBD2
cdr3_nt: TGTGCCAGCAGCTTAGAGGCCGGGAGGGGCGAGCAGTACTTC
cdr3_aa: CASSLEAGRGEQYF

j_call: TRBJ1-4
v_call: TRBV29-1
clone_size: .
d_call: .
cdr3_nt: TGCAGCGTTGAAGGGGTTGGTGGAGGAAAACTGTTTTTT
cdr3_aa: CSVEGVGGGKLFF

j_call: TRBJ2-3
v_call: TRBV5-4
clone_size: .
d_call: TRBD2
cdr3_nt: TGTGCCAGCAGCATCCTAGCGGGGGGGATGGGGGCGCAGTATTTT
cdr3_aa: CASSILAGGMGAQYF

j_call: TRBJ1-2
v_call: TRBV5-1
clone_size: .
d_call: .
cdr3_nt: TGCGCCAGCAGCCTAGGACCCAACTATGGCTACACCTTC
cdr3_aa: CASSLGPNYGYTF

j_call: TRBJ1-3
v_call: TRBV7-2
clone_size: .
d_call: .
cdr3_nt: TGTGCCAGCAGCTTAGTAGGGCCTGGAAACACCATATATTTT
cdr3_aa: CASSLVGPGNTIYF

j_call: TRBJ2-2
v_call: TRBV9
clone_size: .
d_call: .
cdr3_nt: TGTGCCAGCAGCCCCTCTAACGGAAACACCGGGGAGCTGTTTTTT
cdr3_aa: CASSPSNGNTGELFF

j_call: TRBJ1-5
v_call: TRBV13
clone_size: .
d_call: .
cdr3_nt: TGTGCCAGCAGTGCGGGGGGGAGCAATCAGCCCCAGCATTTT
cdr3_aa: CASSAGGSNQPQHF

j_call: TRBJ2-6
v_call: TRBV6-4
clone_size: medium-sized
d_call: .
cdr3_nt: TGTGCCAGCAGTGACTCGGGGTCTGGGGCCAACGTCCTGACTTTC
cdr3_aa: CASSDSGSGANVLTF

j_call: TRBJ2-2
v_call: TRBV4-2
clone_size: .
d_call: .
cdr3_nt: TGTGCCAGCAGACAAGGGGTGCAGGGCACCGGGGAGCTGTTTTTT
cdr3_aa: CASRQGVQGTGELFF

j_call: TRBJ2-1
v_call: TRBV19
clone_size: .
d_call: .
cdr3_nt: TGTGCCAGTAGTATTGTCATATACAATGAGCAGTTCTTC
cdr3_aa: CASSIVIYNEQFF

j_call: TRBJ2-7
v_call: TRBV7-9
clone_size: once
d_call: TRBD1
cdr3_nt: TGTGCCAGCAGCCTCGGACAGGGCACTTACTACGAGCAGTACTTC
cdr3_aa: CASSLGQGTYYEQYF

j_call: TRBJ2-2
v_call: TRBV10-3
clone_size: few
d_call: TRBD1
cdr3_nt: TGTGCCATCAGTGAGCCGGGACAGGGGGTCGGGGAGCTGTTTTTT
cdr3_aa: CAISEPGQGVGELFF

j_call: TRBJ2-7
v_call: TRBV5-1
clone_size: once
d_call: TRBD1
cdr3_nt: TGCGCCAGCAGCTTGGGAGGTGGACAGGGGTCGTACGAGCAGTACTTC
cdr3_aa: CASSLGGGQGSYEQYF

j_call: TRBJ1-5
v_call: TRBV6-1
clone_size: .
d_call: TRBD1
cdr3_nt: TGTGCCAGCAGTGCCACGGGACAGGTAAATCAGCCCCAGCATTTT
cdr3_aa: CASSATGQVNQPQHF

j_call: TRBJ2-7
v_call: TRBV7-2
clone_size: .
d_call: .
cdr3_nt: TGTGCCAGCAGCTTAGTCGGGAACCAGGACGAGCAGTACTTC
cdr3_aa: CASSLVGNQDEQYF

j_call: TRBJ2-2
v_call: TRBV7-8
clone_size: .
d_call: TRBD2
cdr3_nt: TGTGCCAGCAGCCAACGGACTAGCGGGACCTTACTTGGCGGGGAGCTGTTTTTT
cdr3_aa: CASSQRTSGTLLGGELFF

j_call: TRBJ1-2
v_call: TRBV5-1
clone_size: few
d_call: .
cdr3_nt: TGCGCCAGCAGCCCGGCAAGGATGACAGGCCGCCCTAACTATGGCTACACCTTC
cdr3_aa: CASSPARMTGRPNYGYTF

j_call: TRBJ2-7
v_call: TRBV4-1
clone_size: .
d_call: .
cdr3_nt: TGCGCCAGCAGCCAAAGAAGTTCTTCTCCCACCTACGAGCAGTACTTC
cdr3_aa: CASSQRSSSPTYEQYF

j_call: TRBJ2-2
v_call: TRBV5-1
clone_size: .
d_call: TRBD2
cdr3_nt: TGCGCCAGCACCCGACTAGCGGGGCACGAATCTTTTACCGGGGAGCTGTTTTTT
cdr3_aa: CASTRLAGHESFTGELFF

j_call: TRBJ1-2
v_call: TRBV6-5
clone_size: .
d_call: .
cdr3_nt: TGTGCCAGCAGTTACCGCGGTCGGAATTATGGCTACACCTTC
cdr3_aa: CASSYRGRNYGYTF

j_call: TRBJ2-3
v_call: TRBV13
clone_size: .
d_call: TRBD2
cdr3_nt: TGTGCCAGCAGCTCCCGACTAGCGGGGGGGCCCTCAGATACGCAGTATTTT
cdr3_aa: CASSSRLAGGPSDTQYF

j_call: TRBJ1-4
v_call: TRBV5-1
clone_size: .
d_call: TRBD1
cdr3_nt: TGCGCCAGCAGCCCTGAGACAGGGTTATCTGGAGTTGCAAAACTGTTTTTT
cdr3_aa: CASSPETGLSGVAKLFF

j_call: TRBJ2-1
v_call: TRBV5-1
clone_size: .
d_call: .
cdr3_nt: TGCGCCAGCAGCTTTACCACAGGGAACAATGAGCAGTTCTTC
cdr3_aa: CASSFTTGNNEQFF

j_call: TRBJ2-7
v_call: TRBV7-2
clone_size: .
d_call: TRBD2
cdr3_nt: TGTGCCAGCAGCTTAGCGGGGGGGGCCTACGAGCAGTACTTC
cdr3_aa: CASSLAGGAYEQYF

j_call: TRBJ2-7
v_call: TRBV7-9
clone_size: .
d_call: .
cdr3_nt: TGTGCCAGCAGCTTATGGCAGCCGCCCTACGAGCAGTACTTC
cdr3_aa: CASSLWQPPYEQYF

j_call: TRBJ2-7
v_call: TRBV12-5
clone_size: once
d_call: .
cdr3_nt: TGTGCTAGTGGCTATTATCCGGACCGAGCCTACGAGCAGTACTTC
cdr3_aa: CASGYYPDRAYEQYF

j_call: TRBJ2-2
v_call: TRBV7-8
clone_size: .
d_call: .
cdr3_nt: TGTGCCAGCAGCTTATTCCGGCAGACGAACACCGGGGAGCTGTTTTTT
cdr3_aa: CASSLFRQTNTGELFF

j_call: TRBJ1-1
v_call: TRBV7-9
clone_size: .
d_call: .
cdr3_nt: TGTGCCAGCAGCTCACGCGGGGTTAACACTGAAGCTTTCTTT
cdr3_aa: CASSSRGVNTEAFF

j_call: TRBJ1-2
v_call: TRBV30
clone_size: .
d_call: .
cdr3_nt: TGTGCCTGGACGGAAGGGAATACCTATGGCTACACCTTC
cdr3_aa: CAWTEGNTYGYTF

j_call: TRBJ2-3
v_call: TRBV4-1
clone_size: .
d_call: .
cdr3_nt: TGCGCCAGCAGGCCCTCCCGGGCGGAGCGACTCACAGATACGCAGTATTTT
cdr3_aa: CASRPSRAERLTDTQYF

j_call: TRBJ2-3
v_call: TRBV27
clone_size: .
d_call: .
cdr3_nt: TGTGCCAGCAGTTCCGGGCCTCGTCTCTCAGATACGCAGTATTTT
cdr3_aa: CASSSGPRLSDTQYF

j_call: TRBJ2-3
v_call: TRBV9
clone_size: .
d_call: TRBD2
cdr3_nt: TGTGCCAGCAGTGACTCCGCGGGGGGCGATCTAAGCACAGATACGCAGTATTTT
cdr3_aa: CASSDSAGGDLSTDTQYF

j_call: TRBJ2-5
v_call: TRBV5-1
clone_size: .
d_call: .
cdr3_nt: TGCGCCAGCAGCTGGGGCAGGTGGAACTCTCAAGAGACCCAGTACTTC
cdr3_aa: CASSWGRWNSQETQYF

j_call: TRBJ1-1
v_call: TRBV6-1
clone_size: .
d_call: TRBD1
cdr3_nt: TGTGCAACGACAGGGATAGCTGAAGCTTTCTTT
cdr3_aa: CATTGIAEAFF

j_call: TRBJ2-2
v_call: TRBV14
clone_size: few
d_call: .
cdr3_nt: TGTGCCAGCAGCCAAGAACTGTCCTATGTTACCGGGGAGCTGTTTTTT
cdr3_aa: CASSQELSYVTGELFF

j_call: TRBJ1-1
v_call: TRBV7-2
clone_size: once
d_call: .
cdr3_nt: TGTGCCAGCAGCTTGGGGACGTCCGAAGCTTTCTTT
cdr3_aa: CASSLGTSEAFF

j_call: TRBJ1-1
v_call: TRBV6-1
clone_size: once
d_call: .
cdr3_nt: TGTGCCAGCGATTCCCGGACGCGAGCTTTCTTT
cdr3_aa: CASDSRTRAFF